This TCR beta chain was obtained from a study of shared clonotypes between healthy human individuals. Profiled with immunoSEQ multiplex PCR; TCRdb holds only in-frame clones, not every one. Here the sample spans over a million clones, around 97% being singletons. Points on this clone: Antigen unknown.

The CDR3 length is 17 residues. Germline V gene lookup returns CDR1 SGHKS and CDR2 YYEKEE (reference sequence). The V and J ends lost 4 bases and 0 bases respectively, with 20 bases between them. Study observations and caveats: A reduction in generation probabilities was seen for non-shared clonotypes relative to those shared by all four donors.

The specimen sequenced was naive CD4+ T cells sorted from blood. The subset was: CD45RA+ positively selected. The receptor was isolated from a man aged 25-40 years in good health. The chain recombines TRBV5-5 with TRBJ2-7; tentative D call: TRBD2 (5 bases). The DNA for the CDR3 is TGTGCCAGCAGCCGGGATCTCTCGGGCCAGAGCTCCTACGAGCAGTACTTC. Translating gives CASSRDLSGQSSYEQYF.